The T cell receptor beta chain described here comes from a study of shared clonotypes between healthy human individuals. CDR1 MNHEY and CDR2 SMNVEV come from the germline V gene (reference sequence). CDR3 length equals 16 residues. The J segment lost 2 bases and the V segment lost 5 bases, leaving 7 bases of the junction unmatched. Assay: immunoSEQ multiplex PCR; the TCRdb copy retains only in-frame clones and omits some. The sample contains roughly 1,800,000 clones, approximately 94% of which appear only once. Terminally differentiated effector memory CD45RA+ cells were left out of the naive CD8 fraction, which was CD45RO-negative and positively selected for CCR7.

This chain connects TRBV27 to TRBJ1-5; 9 bases line up with TRBD1. This clonotype was obtained from a man younger than 35 in good health. Sequenced material: naive CD8+ T cells sorted from blood. CDR3 bases: TGTGCCAGCAGTCCCGGGACAGGGTGGCGCAATCAGCCCCAGCATTTT. Its translation is CASSPGTGWRNQPQHF.